This T cell receptor beta chain derives from a study of T cell repertoires in ileal Crohn's disease. The wider study: Every patient was operated on for stricturing (about 60%) or penetrating (about 40%) complications. Biopsies of inflamed ileum from the surgical specimen form M0 samples.

Generated by immunoSEQ multiplex PCR, the TCRdb table keeps only in-frame clones and is missing some. Of around 15,000 clones in the sample, more than 85% are singletons; the top ten hold roughly 7%. Time point described: inflamed ileum from the surgical specimen. The study, taken as a whole, reports: Endoscopic recurrence occurred in every patient whose clonality exceeded 26.8%.

About this clone: The antigen is not known.

The TCR comes from an adult with Crohn's disease. The sample taken for sequencing was ileal tissue.

CDR3 coding DNA: TGTGCCAGAAGCTTGGTAAAATTAAAGATGGAGATCCTGAACACCGGGGAGCTGTTTTTT. Amino acids: CARSLVKLKMEILNTGELFF. V is TRBV5-3 and J is TRBJ2-2; D gene unclear. TRBV5-3 qualifies as an ORF whose function is uncertain. The CDR3 sequence is 20 residues long. V was trimmed by 0 bases and J by 1 base, leaving 22 bases between them.